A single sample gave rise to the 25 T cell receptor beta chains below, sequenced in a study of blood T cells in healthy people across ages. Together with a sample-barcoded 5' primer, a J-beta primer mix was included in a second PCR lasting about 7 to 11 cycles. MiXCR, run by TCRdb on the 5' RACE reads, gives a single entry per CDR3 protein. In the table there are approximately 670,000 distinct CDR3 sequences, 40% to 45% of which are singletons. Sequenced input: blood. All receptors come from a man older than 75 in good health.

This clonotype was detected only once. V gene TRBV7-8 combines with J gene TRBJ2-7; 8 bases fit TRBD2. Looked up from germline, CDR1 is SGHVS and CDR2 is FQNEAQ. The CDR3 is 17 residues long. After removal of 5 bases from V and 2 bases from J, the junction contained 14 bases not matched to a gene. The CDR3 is CASSLVTSGGRPYEQYF. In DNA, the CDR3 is TGTGCCAGCAGCCTAGTTACTTCGGGAGGGCGGCCCTACGAGCAGTACTTC.

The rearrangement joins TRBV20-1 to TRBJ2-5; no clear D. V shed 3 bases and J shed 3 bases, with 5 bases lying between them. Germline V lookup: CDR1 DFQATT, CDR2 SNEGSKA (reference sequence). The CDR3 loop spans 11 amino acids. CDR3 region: CSASLEETQYF. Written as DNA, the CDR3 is TGCAGTGCTAGTCTGGAAGAGACCCAGTACTTC.

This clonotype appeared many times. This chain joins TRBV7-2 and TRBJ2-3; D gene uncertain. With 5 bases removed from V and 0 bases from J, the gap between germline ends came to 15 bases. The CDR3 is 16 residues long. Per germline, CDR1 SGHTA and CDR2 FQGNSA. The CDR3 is CASSPDRAASTDTQYF. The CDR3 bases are TGTGCCAGCAGCCCAGACCGGGCGGCTAGCACAGATACGCAGTATTTT.

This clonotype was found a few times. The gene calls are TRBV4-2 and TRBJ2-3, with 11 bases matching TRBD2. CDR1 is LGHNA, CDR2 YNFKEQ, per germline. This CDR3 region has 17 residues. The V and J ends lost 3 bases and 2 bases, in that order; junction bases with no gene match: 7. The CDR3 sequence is CASSQALAGGTTDTQYF. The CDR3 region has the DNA TGTGCCAGCAGCCAGGCGCTAGCGGGAGGTACCACAGATACGCAGTATTTT.

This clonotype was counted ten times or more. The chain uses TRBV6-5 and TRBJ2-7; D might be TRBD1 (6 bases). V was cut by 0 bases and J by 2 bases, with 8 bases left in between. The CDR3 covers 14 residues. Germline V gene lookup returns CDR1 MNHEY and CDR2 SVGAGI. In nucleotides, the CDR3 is TGTGCCAGCAGTTACTCACAGGGAGCCTACGAGCAGTACTTC. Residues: CASSYSQGAYEQYF.

CDR3 sequence (DNA): TGCAGCGTTGAATCGACTATCACAGATACGCAGTATTTT. Its translation is CSVESTITDTQYF. The genes are TRBV29-1 and TRBJ2-3; D may be TRBD2 (5 bases). The CDR3 is made up of 13 amino acids. Germline-derived CDR1 and CDR2 are SQVTM and ANQGSEA. V was shortened by 2 bases and J by 2 bases, with 8 bases between the two germline ends.

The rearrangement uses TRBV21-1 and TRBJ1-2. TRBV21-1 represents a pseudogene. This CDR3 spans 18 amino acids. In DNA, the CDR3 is TGTGCCAGCAGGCTCAAACCCGAGGGATCAAAGGCTAACTATGGCTACACCTTC. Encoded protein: CASRLKPEGSKANYGYTF.

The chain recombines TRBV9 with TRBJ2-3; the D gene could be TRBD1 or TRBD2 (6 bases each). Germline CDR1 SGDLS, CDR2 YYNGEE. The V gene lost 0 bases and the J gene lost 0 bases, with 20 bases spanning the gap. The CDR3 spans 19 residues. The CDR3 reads CASSVGTGASPISTDTQYF. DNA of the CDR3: TGTGCCAGCAGCGTAGGGACGGGGGCCTCACCCATCAGCACAGATACGCAGTATTTT.

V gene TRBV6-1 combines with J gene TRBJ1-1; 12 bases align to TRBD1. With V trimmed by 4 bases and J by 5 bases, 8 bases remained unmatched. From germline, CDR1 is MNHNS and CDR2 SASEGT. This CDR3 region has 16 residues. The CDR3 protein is CASSGRDRGLRTEAFF. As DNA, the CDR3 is TGTGCCAGCAGTGGCCGGGACAGGGGGCTTCGGACTGAAGCTTTCTTT.

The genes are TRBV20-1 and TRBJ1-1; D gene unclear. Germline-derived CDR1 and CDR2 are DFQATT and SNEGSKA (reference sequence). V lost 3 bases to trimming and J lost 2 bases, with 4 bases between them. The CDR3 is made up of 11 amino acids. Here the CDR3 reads CSARVNTEAFF. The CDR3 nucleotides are TGCAGTGCTAGGGTAAACACTGAAGCTTTCTTT.

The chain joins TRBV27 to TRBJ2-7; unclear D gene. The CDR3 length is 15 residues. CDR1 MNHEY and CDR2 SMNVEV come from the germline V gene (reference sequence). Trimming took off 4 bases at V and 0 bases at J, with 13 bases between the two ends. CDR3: CASSWVMGSSYEQYF. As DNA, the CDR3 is TGTGCCAGCAGTTGGGTCATGGGGTCCTCCTACGAGCAGTACTTC.

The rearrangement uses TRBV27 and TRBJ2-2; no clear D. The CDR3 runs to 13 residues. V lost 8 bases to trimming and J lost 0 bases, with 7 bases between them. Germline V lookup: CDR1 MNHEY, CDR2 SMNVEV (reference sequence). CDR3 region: CASGHANTGELFF. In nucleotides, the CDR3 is TGTGCCAGCGGCCACGCGAACACCGGGGAGCTGTTTTTT.

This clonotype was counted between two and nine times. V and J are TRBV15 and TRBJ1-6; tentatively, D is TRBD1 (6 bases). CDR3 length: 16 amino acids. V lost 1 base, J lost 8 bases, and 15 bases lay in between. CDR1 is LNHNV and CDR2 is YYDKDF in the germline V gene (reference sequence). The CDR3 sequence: CATSRVRGLYDSPLHF. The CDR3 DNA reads TGTGCCACCAGCAGAGTCCGGGGGCTATATGATTCACCCCTCCACTTT.

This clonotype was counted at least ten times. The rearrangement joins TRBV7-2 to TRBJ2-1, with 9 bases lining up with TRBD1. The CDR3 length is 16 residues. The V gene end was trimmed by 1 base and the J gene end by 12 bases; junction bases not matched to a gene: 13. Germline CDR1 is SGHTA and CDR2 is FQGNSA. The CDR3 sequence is CASSLVGTGYNGGQFF. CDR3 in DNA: TGTGCCAGCAGCTTAGTAGGGACAGGGTACAATGGTGGGCAGTTCTTC.

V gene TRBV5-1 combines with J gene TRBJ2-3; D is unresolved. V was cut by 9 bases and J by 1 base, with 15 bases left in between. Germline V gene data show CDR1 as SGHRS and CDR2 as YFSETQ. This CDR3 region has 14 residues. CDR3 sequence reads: CANPVGLRTDTQYF. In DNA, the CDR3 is TGCGCCAACCCGGTCGGGTTGCGCACAGATACGCAGTATTTT. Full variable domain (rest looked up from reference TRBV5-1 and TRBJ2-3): KAGVTQTPRYLIKTRGQQVTLSCSPISGHRSVSWYQQTPGQGLQFLFEYFSETQRNKGNFPGRFSGRQFSNSRSEMNVSTLELGDSALYLCANPVGLRTDTQYFGPGTRLTVL.

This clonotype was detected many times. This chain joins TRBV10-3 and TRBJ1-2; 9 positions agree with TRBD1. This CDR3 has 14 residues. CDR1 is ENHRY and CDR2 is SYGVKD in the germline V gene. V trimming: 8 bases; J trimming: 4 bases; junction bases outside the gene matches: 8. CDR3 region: CAIAGTGNSYGYTF. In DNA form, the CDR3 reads TGTGCCATCGCCGGGACAGGGAATTCCTATGGCTACACCTTC.

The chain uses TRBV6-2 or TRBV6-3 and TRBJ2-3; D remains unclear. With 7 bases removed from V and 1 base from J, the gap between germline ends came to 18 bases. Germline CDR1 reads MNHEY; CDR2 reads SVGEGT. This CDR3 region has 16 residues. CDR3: CASTSNRGWGTDTQYF. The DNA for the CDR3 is TGTGCCAGCACCTCCAATCGCGGATGGGGCACAGATACGCAGTATTTT.

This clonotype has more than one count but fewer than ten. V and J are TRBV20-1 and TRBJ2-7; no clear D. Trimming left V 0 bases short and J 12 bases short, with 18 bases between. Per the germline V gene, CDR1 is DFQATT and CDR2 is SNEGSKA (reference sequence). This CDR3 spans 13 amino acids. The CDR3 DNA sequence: TGCAGTGCTAGAGATAGATCCTCGGGCGGACGGTACTTC. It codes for CSARDRSSGGRYF.

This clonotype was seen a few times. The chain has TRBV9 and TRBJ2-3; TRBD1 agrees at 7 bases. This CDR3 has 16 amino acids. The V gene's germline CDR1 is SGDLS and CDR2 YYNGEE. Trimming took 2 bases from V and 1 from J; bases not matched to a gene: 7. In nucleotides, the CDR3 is TGTGCCAGCAGCGTCCTCCCCGGGACAGGCACAGATACGCAGTATTTT. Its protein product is CASSVLPGTGTDTQYF.

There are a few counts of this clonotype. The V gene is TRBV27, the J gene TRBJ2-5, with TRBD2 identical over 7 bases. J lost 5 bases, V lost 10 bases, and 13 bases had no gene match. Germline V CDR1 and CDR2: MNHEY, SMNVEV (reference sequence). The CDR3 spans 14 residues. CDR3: CAIRGVPEVETQYF. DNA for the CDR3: TGTGCCATCCGGGGGGTCCCTGAAGTTGAGACCCAGTACTTC.

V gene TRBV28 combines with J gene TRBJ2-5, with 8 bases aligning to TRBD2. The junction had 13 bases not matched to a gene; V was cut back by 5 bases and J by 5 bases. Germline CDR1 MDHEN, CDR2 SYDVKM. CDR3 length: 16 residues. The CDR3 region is CASSPGLSGSGETQYF. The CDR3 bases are TGTGCCAGCAGTCCCGGGTTGAGCGGGAGCGGGGAGACCCAGTACTTC.

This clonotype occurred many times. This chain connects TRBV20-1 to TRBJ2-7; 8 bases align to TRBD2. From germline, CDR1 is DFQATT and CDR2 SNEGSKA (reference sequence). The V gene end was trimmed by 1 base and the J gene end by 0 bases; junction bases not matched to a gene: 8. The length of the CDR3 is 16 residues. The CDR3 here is CSARGLVGGGSYEQYF. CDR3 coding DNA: TGCAGTGCTAGAGGTTTGGTCGGGGGGGGCTCCTACGAGCAGTACTTC.

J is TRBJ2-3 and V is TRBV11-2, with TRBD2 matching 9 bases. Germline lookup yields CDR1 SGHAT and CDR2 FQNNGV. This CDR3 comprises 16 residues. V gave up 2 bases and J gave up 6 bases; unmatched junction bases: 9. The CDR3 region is CASSLLAGGPGDTQYF. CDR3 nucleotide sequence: TGTGCCAGCAGCTTACTCGCGGGAGGGCCAGGGGATACGCAGTATTTT.

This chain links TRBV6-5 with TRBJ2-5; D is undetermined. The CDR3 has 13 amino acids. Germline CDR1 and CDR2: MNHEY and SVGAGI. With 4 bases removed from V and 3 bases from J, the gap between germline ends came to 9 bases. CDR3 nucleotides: TGTGCCAGCAGTTCCTACATGGAAGAGACCCAGTACTTC. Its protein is CASSSYMEETQYF.

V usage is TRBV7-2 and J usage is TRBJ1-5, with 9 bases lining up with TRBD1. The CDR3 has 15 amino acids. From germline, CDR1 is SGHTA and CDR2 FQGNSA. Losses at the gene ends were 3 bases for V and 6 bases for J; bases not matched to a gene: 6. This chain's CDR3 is CASSLDRGRSQPQHF. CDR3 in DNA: TGTGCCAGCAGCTTGGACAGGGGAAGGAGTCAGCCCCAGCATTTT.